Listed below are T cell receptor beta chains from one sample, sequenced in a study of blood T cells in healthy people across ages. TCRdb re-called the 5' RACE reads through MiXCR, storing one row per CDR3 protein. The data contain around 500,000 distinct CDR3 sequences, around 48% of them singletons. Sequencing input: blood. The origin of the receptors is a man at least 80 years old in good health. The CDR3 runs from the conserved cysteine through the conserved F or W. D genes are given only for firm matches. Clone size appears in some rows only: once, few, many, or a class for an expanded clone.

clone_size j_call d_call v_call cdr3_aa cdr3_nt
- TRBJ2-5 - TRBV6-1 CASISWGAVYF TGTGCCAGCATTAGTTGGGGGGCTGTGTACTTC
many TRBJ2-3 - TRBV6-6 CASSSTGRGHTDTQYF TGTGCCAGCAGTTCCACGGGGCGGGGCCACACAGATACGCAGTATTTT
- TRBJ2-3 - TRBV13 CASSANLGDTQYF TGTGCCAGCAGCGCAAACCTAGGAGATACGCAGTATTTT
- TRBJ2-7 - TRBV13 CASSLSRDGSDEQYF TGTGCCAGCAGCTTAAGTCGGGACGGATCCGACGAGCAGTACTTC
- TRBJ1-4 - TRBV20-1 CSARAGFSEKLFF TGCAGTGCTAGAGCCGGGTTTAGTGAAAAACTGTTTTTT
- TRBJ2-5 - TRBV20-1 CSASLGEKQYF TGCAGTGCTAGTCTGGGGGAAAAGCAGTACTTC
- TRBJ1-1 - TRBV3-1 CASSRSASPAEAFF TGTGCCAGCAGCCGATCAGCCAGTCCCGCTGAAGCTTTCTTT
few TRBJ2-1 - TRBV27 CASSYGMGPPINEQFF TGTGCCAGCAGTTACGGGATGGGGCCTCCCATAAATGAGCAGTTCTTC
- TRBJ2-7 TRBD2 TRBV7-2 CASSYSGLSYEQYF TGTGCCAGCAGCTATAGCGGGCTCTCCTACGAGCAGTACTTC
few TRBJ2-3 TRBD1 TRBV7-3 CASSPGQGHTDTQYF TGTGCCAGCAGCCCGGGACAGGGACACACAGATACGCAGTATTTT
few TRBJ2-3 - TRBV29-1 CSVDGFGADTQYF TGCAGCGTTGACGGGTTCGGGGCAGATACGCAGTATTTT
- TRBJ1-2 TRBD1 TRBV14 CASSQQDRGYRGYTF TGTGCCAGCAGCCAACAGGACAGGGGGTACAGGGGCTACACCTTC
- TRBJ1-6 - TRBV5-1 CASREGVRDSPLHF TGCGCCAGCAGGGAAGGAGTTCGGGATTCACCCCTCCACTTT
few TRBJ2-1 TRBD2 TRBV4-2 CASTGVLAGAYNEQFF TGTGCCAGCACCGGCGTACTAGCGGGCGCCTACAATGAGCAGTTCTTC
few TRBJ2-7 TRBD1 TRBV5-1 CASSLGQGAYHEQYF TGCGCCAGCAGCTTGGGGCAGGGGGCATACCACGAGCAGTACTTC
few TRBJ2-5 TRBD2 TRBV7-9 CASARLAGRGEQYF TGTGCCAGCGCCCGACTAGCGGGAAGGGGAGAGCAGTACTTC
many TRBJ2-7 - TRBV7-2 CASSLAGNDFLYEQYF TGTGCCAGCAGCTTAGCAGGAAATGACTTCTTGTACGAGCAGTACTTC
- TRBJ2-7 - TRBV12-3/TRBV12-4 CASSPSGRQDSYEQYF TGTGCCAGCAGCCCCAGCGGCAGGCAAGACTCCTACGAGCAGTACTTC
few TRBJ2-1 - TRBV7-3 CASSLVGTAYNEQFF TGTGCCAGCAGCTTGGTCGGGACTGCTTACAATGAGCAGTTCTTC
few TRBJ1-5 - TRBV20-1 CSAIIPQGHQPQHF TGCAGTGCTATTATCCCCCAGGGTCATCAGCCCCAGCATTTT
- TRBJ1-2 - TRBV7-2 CASSLTLNYGYTF TGTGCCAGCAGCCTGACACTGAACTATGGCTACACCTTC
- TRBJ2-1 TRBD1 TRBV7-2 CASSLRQGGEQFF TGTGCCAGCAGCTTAAGACAGGGCGGTGAGCAGTTCTTC
once TRBJ2-3 - TRBV20-1 CSASRSLTDTQYF TGCAGTGCTAGCCGGAGTCTTACAGATACGCAGTATTTT
- TRBJ2-3 TRBD2 TRBV7-2 CASSLVGLAGGTSTDTQYF TGTGCCAGCAGCTTAGTGGGGCTAGCGGGGGGAACTAGCACAGATACGCAGTATTTT
few TRBJ2-3 - TRBV20-1 CSARPLGLRTDTQYF TGCAGTGCTAGGCCACTAGGCCTGCGCACAGATACGCAGTATTTT
few TRBJ2-7 TRBD1 TRBV9 CASSPIASGGAYEQYF TGTGCCAGCAGCCCCATCGCCTCAGGGGGCGCCTACGAGCAGTACTTC
- TRBJ2-3 TRBD2 TRBV9 CASSSRTSRDTQYF TGTGCCAGCAGCTCCCGGACTAGCAGAGATACGCAGTATTTT
few TRBJ2-1 TRBD2 TRBV6-2/TRBV6-3 CASSSTLAGGPPYNEQFF TGTGCCAGCAGTTCAACCTTAGCGGGAGGGCCCCCCTACAATGAGCAGTTCTTC
- TRBJ1-1 - TRBV11-2 CASSPYGEAFF TGTGCCAGCAGCCCGTACGGTGAAGCTTTCTTT
- TRBJ2-1 - TRBV3-1 CASSASLGSYNEQFF TGTGCCAGCAGCGCATCTCTTGGCTCCTACAATGAGCAGTTCTTC
- TRBJ1-2 TRBD1 TRBV7-2 CASSLDMGGTGKSGYTF TGTGCCAGCAGCTTAGACATGGGCGGGACAGGGAAATCTGGCTACACCTTC
- TRBJ1-1 - TRBV5-1 CASVGGVGSEAFF TGCGCCAGCGTCGGGGGCGTCGGATCTGAAGCTTTCTTT
- TRBJ2-1 - TRBV12-3/TRBV12-4 CASRGDRPLNEQFF TGTGCCAGCAGGGGGGACCGCCCCCTAAATGAGCAGTTCTTC
- TRBJ2-1 - TRBV28 CASRAVYNEQFF TGTGCCAGCCGAGCGGTGTACAATGAGCAGTTCTTC
- TRBJ2-2 - TRBV11-2 CASSLWASQRTGELFF TGTGCCAGCAGCTTATGGGCCAGTCAGCGCACCGGGGAGCTGTTTTTT
- TRBJ2-7 - TRBV2 CASIEGLPKGHEQYF TGTGCCAGCATCGAAGGCCTTCCTAAAGGCCACGAGCAGTACTTC
once TRBJ2-1 TRBD2 TRBV27 CASSKGTSGGLYEQFF TGTGCCAGCAGCAAGGGGACTAGCGGGGGTCTCTACGAGCAGTTCTTC
once TRBJ2-2 - TRBV7-9 CASSLNGGRPTGELFF TGTGCCAGCAGCTTAAACGGGGGGCGTCCCACCGGGGAGCTGTTTTTT
- TRBJ2-1 - TRBV28 CASFPSGTLRSYNEQFF TGTGCCAGCTTCCCTTCCGGAACGTTACGCTCCTACAACGAGCAGTTCTTC
- TRBJ2-5 - TRBV5-1 CASSFSQRGETQYF TGCGCCAGCAGCTTTTCACAGCGCGGAGAGACCCAGTACTTC
many TRBJ2-1 - TRBV6-5 CAGSLSGTSTIEQFF TGTGCCGGCAGTTTGTCCGGGACCAGTACAATTGAGCAGTTCTTC
- TRBJ2-7 - TRBV18 CASSQQTSDDEQYF TGTGCCAGCTCACAACAAACCTCGGATGACGAGCAGTACTTC
- TRBJ2-7 - TRBV4-2 CASSQEMGEFREQYF TGTGCCAGCAGCCAAGAAATGGGAGAGTTTAGGGAGCAGTACTTC